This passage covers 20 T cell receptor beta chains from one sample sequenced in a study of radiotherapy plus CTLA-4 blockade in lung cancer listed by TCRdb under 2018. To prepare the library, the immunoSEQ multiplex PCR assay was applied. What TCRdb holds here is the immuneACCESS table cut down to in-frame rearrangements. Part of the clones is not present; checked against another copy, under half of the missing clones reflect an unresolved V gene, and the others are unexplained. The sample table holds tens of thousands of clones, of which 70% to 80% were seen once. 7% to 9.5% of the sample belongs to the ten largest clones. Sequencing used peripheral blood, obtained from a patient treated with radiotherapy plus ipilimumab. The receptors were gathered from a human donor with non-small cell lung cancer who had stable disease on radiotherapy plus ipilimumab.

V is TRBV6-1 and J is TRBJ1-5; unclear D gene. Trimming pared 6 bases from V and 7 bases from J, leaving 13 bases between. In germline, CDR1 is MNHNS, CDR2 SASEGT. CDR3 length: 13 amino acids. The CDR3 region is CASRPGAEQPQHF. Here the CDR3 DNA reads TGTGCCAGCAGACCCGGAGCGGAACAGCCCCAGCATTTT.

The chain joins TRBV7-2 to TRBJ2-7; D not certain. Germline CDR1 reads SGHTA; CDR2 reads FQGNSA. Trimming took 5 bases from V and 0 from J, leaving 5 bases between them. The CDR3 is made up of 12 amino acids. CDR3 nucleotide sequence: TGTGCCAGCAGCCCGTACTCCTACGAGCAGTACTTC. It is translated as CASSPYSYEQYF.

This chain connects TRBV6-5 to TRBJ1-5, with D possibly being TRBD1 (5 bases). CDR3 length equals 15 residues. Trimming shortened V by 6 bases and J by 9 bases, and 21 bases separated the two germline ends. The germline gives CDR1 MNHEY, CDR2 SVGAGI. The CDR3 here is CASRPSDGGGSPQHF. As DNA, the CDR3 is TGTGCCAGCAGACCCTCGGATGGGGGGGGATCGCCCCAGCATTTT.

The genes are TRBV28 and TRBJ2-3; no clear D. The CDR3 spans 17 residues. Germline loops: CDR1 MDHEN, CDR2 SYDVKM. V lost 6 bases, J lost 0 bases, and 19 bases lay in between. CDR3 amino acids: CASSLNTRATSTDTQYF. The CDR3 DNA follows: TGTGCCAGCAGCTTAAACACCCGCGCTACTAGCACAGATACGCAGTATTTT.

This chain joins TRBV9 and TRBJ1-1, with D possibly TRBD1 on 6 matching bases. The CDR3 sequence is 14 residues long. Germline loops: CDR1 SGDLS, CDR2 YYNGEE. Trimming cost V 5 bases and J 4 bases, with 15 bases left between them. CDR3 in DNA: TGTGCCAGCAGGGGGGGGCCTCGAGGCACTGAAGCTTTCTTT. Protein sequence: CASRGGPRGTEAFF.

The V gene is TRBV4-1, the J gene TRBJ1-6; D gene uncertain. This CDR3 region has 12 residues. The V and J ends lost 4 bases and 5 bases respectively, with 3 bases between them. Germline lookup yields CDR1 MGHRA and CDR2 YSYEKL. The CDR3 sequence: CASSLNNSPLHF. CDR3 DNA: TGCGCCAGCAGCCTCAATAATTCACCCCTCCACTTT.

The CDR3 sequence: CASKGQGDEQFF. The DNA for the CDR3 is TGTGCCAGCAAGGGACAGGGCGATGAGCAGTTCTTC. V is TRBV6-1 and J is TRBJ2-1; 9 bases fit TRBD1. The germline gives CDR1 MNHNS, CDR2 SASEGT. Trimming removed 7 bases from V and 8 bases from J; junction bases left unmatched: 3. The CDR3 is 12 residues long.

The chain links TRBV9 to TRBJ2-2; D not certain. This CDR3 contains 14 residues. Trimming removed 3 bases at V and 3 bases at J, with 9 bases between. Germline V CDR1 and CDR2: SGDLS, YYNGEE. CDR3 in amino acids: CASSDGYHTGELFF. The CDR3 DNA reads TGTGCCAGCAGCGACGGCTACCACACCGGGGAGCTGTTTTTT.

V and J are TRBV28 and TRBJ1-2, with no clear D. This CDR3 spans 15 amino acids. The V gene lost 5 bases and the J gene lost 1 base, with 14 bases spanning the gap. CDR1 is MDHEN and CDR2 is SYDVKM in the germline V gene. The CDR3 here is CASSVMGESNYGYTF. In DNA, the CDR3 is TGTGCCAGCAGTGTTATGGGAGAAAGTAACTATGGCTACACCTTC.

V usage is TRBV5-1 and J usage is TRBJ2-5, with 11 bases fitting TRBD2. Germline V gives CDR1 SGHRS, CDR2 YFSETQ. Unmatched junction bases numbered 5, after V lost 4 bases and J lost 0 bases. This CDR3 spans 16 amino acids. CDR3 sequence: CASSRGLAEYQETQYF. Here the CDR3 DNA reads TGCGCCAGCAGCAGGGGACTAGCGGAGTACCAAGAGACCCAGTACTTC.

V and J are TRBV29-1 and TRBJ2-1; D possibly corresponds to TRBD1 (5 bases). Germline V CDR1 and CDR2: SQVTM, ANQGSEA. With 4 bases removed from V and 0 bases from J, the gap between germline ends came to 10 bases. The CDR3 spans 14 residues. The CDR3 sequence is CSVGQIFSYNEQFF. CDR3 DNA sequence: TGCAGCGTTGGACAGATTTTCTCCTACAATGAGCAGTTCTTC.

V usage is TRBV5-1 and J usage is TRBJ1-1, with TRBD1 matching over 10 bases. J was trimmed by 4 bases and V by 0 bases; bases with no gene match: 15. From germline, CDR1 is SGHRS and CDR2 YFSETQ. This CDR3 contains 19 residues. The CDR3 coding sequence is TGCGCCAGCAGCTTGGGCGGGGGACTTCCGGGACAGGGGATCACTGAAGCTTTCTTT. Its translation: CASSLGGGLPGQGITEAFF.

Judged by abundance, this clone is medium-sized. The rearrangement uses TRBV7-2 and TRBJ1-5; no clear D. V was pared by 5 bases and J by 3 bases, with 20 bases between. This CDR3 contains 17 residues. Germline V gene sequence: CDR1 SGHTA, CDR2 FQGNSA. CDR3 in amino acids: CASSPQRGRNLNQPQHF. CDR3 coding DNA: TGTGCCAGCAGCCCCCAGCGAGGGAGAAACCTCAATCAGCCCCAGCATTTT. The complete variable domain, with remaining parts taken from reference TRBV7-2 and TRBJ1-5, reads GAGVSQSPSNKVTEKGKDVELRCDPISGHTALYWYRQSLGQGLEFLIYFQGNSAPDKSGLPSDRFSAERTGGSVSTLTIQRTQQEDSAVYLCASSPQRGRNLNQPQHFGDGTRLSIL.

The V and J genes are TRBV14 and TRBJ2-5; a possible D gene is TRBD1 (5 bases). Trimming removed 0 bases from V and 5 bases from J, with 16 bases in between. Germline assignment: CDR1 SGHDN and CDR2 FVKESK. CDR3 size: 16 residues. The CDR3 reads CASSQDFIGAGETQYF. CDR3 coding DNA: TGTGCCAGCAGCCAAGATTTCATAGGGGCCGGGGAGACCCAGTACTTC.

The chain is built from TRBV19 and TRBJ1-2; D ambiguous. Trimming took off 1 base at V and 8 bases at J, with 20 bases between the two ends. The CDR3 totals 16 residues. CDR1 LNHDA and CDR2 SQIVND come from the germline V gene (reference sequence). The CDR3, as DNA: TGTGCCAGTAGTATAGTTTTCGGAAGCCACGTCAAGGGCTACACCTTC. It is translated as CASSIVFGSHVKGYTF.

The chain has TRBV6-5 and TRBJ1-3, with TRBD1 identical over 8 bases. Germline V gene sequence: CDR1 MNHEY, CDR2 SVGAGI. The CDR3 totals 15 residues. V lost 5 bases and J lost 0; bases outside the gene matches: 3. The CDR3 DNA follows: TGTGCCAGCAGTCCTACAGGGGGCTCTGGAAACACCATATATTTT. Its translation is CASSPTGGSGNTIYF.

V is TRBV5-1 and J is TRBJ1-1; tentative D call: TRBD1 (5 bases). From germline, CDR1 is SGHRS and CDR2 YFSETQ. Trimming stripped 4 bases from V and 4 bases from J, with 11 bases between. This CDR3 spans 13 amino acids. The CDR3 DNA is TGCGCCAGCAGCCCCAGGGAGGGCACTGAAGCTTTCTTT. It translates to CASSPREGTEAFF.

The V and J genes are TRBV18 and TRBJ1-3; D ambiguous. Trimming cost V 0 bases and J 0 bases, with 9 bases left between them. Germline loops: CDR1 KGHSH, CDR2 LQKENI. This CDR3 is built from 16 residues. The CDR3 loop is CASSPPGQVSGNTIYF. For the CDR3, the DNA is TGTGCCAGCTCACCACCAGGCCAGGTCTCTGGAAACACCATATATTTT.

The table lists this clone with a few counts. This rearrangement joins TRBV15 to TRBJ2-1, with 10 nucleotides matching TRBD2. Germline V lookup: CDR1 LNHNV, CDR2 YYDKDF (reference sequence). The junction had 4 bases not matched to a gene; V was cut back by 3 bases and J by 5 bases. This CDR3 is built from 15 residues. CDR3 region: CATSRGTSVNNEQFF. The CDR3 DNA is TGTGCCACCAGCAGGGGGACTAGCGTAAACAATGAGCAGTTCTTC.

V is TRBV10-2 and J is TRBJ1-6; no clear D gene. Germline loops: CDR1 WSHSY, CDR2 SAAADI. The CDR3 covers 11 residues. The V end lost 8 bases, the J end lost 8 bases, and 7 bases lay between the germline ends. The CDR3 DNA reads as TGCGCCAGCGGCCTCGATTCACCCCTCCACTTT. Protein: CASGLDSPLHF.